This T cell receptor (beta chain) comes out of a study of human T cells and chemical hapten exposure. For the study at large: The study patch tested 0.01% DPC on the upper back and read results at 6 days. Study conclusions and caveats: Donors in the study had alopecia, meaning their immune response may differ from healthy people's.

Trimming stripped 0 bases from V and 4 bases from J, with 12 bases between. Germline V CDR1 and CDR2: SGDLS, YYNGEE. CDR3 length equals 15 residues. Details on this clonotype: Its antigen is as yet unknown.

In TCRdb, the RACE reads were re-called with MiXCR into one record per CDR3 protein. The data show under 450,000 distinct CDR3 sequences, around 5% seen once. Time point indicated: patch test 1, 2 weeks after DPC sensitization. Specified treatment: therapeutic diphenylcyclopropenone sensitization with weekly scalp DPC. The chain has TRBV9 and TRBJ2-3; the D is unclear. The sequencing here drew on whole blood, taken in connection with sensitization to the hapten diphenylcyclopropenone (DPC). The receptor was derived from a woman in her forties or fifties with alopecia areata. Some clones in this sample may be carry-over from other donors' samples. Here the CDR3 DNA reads TGTGCCAGCAGCGTAGAGGGCACCCCCTCAGATACGCAGTATTTT. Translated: CASSVEGTPSDTQYF.